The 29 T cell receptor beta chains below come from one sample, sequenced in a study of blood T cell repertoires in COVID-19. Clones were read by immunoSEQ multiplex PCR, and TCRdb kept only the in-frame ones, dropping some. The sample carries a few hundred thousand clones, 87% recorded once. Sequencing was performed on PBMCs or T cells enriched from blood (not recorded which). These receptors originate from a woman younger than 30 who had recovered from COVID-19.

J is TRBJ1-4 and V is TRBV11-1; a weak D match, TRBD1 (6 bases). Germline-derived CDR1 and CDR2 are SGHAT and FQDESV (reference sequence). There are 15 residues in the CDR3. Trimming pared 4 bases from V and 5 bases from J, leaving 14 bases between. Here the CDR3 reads CASSSVERGNEKLFF. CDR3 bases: TGTGCCAGCAGCTCGGTTGAAAGGGGGAATGAAAAACTGTTTTTT. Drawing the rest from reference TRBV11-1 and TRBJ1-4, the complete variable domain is EAEVAQSPRYKITEKSQAVAFWCDPISGHATLYWYRQILGQGPELLVQFQDESVVDDSQLPKDRFSAERLKGVDSTLKIQPAELGDSAMYLCASSSVERGNEKLFFGSGTQLSVL.

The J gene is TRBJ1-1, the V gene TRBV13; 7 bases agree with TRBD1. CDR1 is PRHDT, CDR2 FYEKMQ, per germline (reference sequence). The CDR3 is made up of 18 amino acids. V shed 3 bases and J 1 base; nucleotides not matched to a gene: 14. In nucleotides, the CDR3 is TGTGCCAGCAGCTTTAGGGGTCGGACAGGAGGAAGGAACACTGAAGCTTTCTTT. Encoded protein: CASSFRGRTGGRNTEAFF.

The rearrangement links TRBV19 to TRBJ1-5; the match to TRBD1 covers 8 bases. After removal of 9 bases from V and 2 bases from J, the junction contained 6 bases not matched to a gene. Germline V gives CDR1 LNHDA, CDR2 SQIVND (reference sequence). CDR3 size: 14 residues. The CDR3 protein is CASMTGARNQPQHF. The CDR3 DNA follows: TGTGCCAGCATGACAGGGGCCCGCAATCAGCCCCAGCATTTT.

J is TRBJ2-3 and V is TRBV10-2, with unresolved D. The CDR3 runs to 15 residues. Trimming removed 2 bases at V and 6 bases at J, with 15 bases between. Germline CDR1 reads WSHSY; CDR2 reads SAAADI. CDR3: CASSEKRPLADTQYF. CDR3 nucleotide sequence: TGCGCCAGCAGTGAGAAGCGACCCTTGGCGGATACGCAGTATTTT.

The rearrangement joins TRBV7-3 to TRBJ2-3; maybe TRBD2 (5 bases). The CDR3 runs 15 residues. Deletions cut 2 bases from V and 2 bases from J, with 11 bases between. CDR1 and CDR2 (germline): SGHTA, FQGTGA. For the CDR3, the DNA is TGTGCCAGCAGCTTAGCCGGGGATCCCACAGATACGCAGTATTTT. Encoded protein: CASSLAGDPTDTQYF.

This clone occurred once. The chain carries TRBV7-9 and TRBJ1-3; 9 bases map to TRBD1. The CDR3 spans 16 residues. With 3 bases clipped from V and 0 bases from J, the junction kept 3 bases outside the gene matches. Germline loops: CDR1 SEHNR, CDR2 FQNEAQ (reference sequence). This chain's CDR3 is CASSFRQGVSGNTIYF. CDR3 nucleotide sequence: TGTGCCAGCAGCTTCCGACAGGGGGTCTCTGGAAACACCATATATTTT.

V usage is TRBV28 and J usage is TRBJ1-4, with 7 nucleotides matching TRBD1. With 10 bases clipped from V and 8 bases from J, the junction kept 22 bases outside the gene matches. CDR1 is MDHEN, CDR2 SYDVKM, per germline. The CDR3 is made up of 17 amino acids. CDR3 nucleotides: TGTGCCATCTCTGGACAGGACCGTGTATTTGGCCCCGAAAAACTGTTTTTT. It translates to CAISGQDRVFGPEKLFF.

The CDR3 sequence: CASSDRDTFYNEQFF. The CDR3 DNA reads TGTGCCAGCAGCGACCGGGACACATTCTACAATGAGCAGTTCTTC. This chain links TRBV5-6 with TRBJ2-1, with D tentatively TRBD1 (6 bases). Germline V lookup: CDR1 SGHDT, CDR2 YYEEEE. V was cut by 4 bases and J by 3 bases, with 14 bases left in between. CDR3 size: 15 residues.

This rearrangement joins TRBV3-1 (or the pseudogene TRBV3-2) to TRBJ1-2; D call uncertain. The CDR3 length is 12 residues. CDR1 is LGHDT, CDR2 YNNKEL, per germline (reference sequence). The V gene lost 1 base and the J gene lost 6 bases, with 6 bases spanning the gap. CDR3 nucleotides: TGTGCCAGCAGCCAAGGGGCAAATGGCTACACCTTC. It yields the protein CASSQGANGYTF.

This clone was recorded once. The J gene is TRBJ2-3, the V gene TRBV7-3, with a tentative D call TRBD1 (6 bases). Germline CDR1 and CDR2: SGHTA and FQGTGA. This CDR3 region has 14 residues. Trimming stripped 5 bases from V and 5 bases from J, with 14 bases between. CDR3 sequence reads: CASSPTGRGDTQYF. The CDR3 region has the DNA TGTGCCAGCAGCCCCACGGGCAGGGGAGATACGCAGTATTTT.

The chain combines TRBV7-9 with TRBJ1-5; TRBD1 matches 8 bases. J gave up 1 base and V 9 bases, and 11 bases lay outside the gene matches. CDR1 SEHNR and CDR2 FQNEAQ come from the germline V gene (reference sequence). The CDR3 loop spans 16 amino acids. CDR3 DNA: TGTGCCAGGACTAATCGGACAGGGCCCAGCAATCAGCCCCAGCATTTT. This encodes CARTNRTGPSNQPQHF.

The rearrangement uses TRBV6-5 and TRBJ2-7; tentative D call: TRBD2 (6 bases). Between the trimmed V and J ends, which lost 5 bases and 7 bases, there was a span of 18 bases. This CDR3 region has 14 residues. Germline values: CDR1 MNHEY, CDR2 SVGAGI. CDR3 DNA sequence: TGTGCCAGCAGTCGACCGGACGGGACTCGGGAGCAGTACTTC. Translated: CASSRPDGTREQYF.

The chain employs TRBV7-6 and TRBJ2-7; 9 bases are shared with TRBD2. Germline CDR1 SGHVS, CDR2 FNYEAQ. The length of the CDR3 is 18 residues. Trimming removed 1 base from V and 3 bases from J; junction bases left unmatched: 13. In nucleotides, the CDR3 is TGTGCCAGCAGCTTAGTTAATAGGAGGACTAGCGCCGACTACGAGCAGTACTTC. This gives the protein CASSLVNRRTSADYEQYF.

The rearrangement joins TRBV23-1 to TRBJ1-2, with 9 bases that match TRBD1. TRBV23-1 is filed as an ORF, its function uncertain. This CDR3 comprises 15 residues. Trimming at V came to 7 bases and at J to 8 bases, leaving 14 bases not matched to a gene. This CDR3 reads CASNTRDRVSKGYTF. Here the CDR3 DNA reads TGCGCCAGCAATACCCGGGACAGGGTATCGAAAGGCTACACCTTC.

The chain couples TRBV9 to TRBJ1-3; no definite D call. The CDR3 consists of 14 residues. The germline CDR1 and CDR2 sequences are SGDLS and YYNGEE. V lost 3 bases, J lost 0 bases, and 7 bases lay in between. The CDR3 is CASSDRFSGNTIYF. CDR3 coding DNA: TGTGCCAGCAGCGACCGGTTCTCTGGAAACACCATATATTTT.

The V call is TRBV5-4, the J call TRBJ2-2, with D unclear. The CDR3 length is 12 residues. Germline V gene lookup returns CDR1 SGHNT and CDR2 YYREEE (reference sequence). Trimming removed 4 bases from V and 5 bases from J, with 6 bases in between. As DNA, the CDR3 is TGTGCCAGCAGCCCCCGGACCGGGGAGCTGTTTTTT. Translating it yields CASSPRTGELFF.

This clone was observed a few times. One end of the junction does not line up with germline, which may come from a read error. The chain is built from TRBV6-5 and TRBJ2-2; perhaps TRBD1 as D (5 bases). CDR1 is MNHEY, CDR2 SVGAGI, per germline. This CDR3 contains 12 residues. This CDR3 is CAGKGNSGELFF. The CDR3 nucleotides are TGTGCCGGGAAGGGGAACTCCGGGGAGCTGTTTTTT.

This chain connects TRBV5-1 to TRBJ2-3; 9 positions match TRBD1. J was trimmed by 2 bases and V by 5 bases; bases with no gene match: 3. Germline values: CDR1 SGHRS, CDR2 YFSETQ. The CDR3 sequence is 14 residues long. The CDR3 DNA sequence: TGCGCCAGCAGAGAACAGGGGGCCACAGATACGCAGTATTTT. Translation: CASREQGATDTQYF.

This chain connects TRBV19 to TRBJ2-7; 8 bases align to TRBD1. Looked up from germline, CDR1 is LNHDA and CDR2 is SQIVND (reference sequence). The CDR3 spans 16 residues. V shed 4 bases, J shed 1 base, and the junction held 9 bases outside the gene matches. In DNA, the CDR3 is TGTGCCAGTAGTAAAGGGGGACAGGAGGCATCCTACGAGCAGTACTTC. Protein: CASSKGGQEASYEQYF.

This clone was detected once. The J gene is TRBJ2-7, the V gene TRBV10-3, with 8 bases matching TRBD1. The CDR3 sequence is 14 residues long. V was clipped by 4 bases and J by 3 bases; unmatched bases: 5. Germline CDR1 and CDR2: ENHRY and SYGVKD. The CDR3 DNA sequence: TGTGCCATCAGTGGGACAGGGAAAGACTACGAGCAGTACTTC. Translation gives CAISGTGKDYEQYF.

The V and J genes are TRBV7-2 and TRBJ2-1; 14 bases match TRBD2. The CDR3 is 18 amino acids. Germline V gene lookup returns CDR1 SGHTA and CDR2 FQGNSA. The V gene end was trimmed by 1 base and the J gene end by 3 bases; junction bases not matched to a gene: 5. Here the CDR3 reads CASSLEGTSGRHYNEQFF. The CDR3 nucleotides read TGTGCCAGCAGCTTAGAGGGGACTAGCGGGAGACACTACAATGAGCAGTTCTTC.

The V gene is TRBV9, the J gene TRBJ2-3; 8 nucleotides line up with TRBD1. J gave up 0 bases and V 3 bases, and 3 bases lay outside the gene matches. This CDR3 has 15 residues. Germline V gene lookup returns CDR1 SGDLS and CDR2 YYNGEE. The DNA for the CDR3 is TGTGCCAGCAGCGAGGACAGGGCTAGCACAGATACGCAGTATTTT. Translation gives CASSEDRASTDTQYF. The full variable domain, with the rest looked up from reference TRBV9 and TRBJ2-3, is DSGVTQTPKHLITATGQRVTLRCSPRSGDLSVYWYQQSLDQGLQFLIQYYNGEERAKGNILERFSAQQFPDLHSELNLSSLELGDSALYFCASSEDRASTDTQYFGPGTRLTVL.

CDR3: CASSPSATGGEQYF. The CDR3 DNA sequence: TGTGCCAGCAGCCCGTCAGCAACGGGGGGAGAGCAGTACTTC. The genes are TRBV5-5 and TRBJ2-7; 7 bases agree with TRBD2. The CDR3 consists of 14 residues. The germline V gene has CDR1 SGHKS and CDR2 YYEKEE (reference sequence). Trimming took 4 bases from V and 7 from J; bases not matched to a gene: 11.

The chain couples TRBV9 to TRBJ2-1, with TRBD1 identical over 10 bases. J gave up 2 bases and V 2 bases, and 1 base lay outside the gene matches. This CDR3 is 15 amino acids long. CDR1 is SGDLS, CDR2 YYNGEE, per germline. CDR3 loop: CASSVGTGAYNEQFF. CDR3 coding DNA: TGTGCCAGCAGCGTGGGGACAGGGGCCTACAATGAGCAGTTCTTC.

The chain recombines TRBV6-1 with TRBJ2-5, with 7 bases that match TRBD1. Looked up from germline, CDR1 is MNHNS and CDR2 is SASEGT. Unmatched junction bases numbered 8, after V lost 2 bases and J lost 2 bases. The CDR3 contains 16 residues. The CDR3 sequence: CASSELKGTVQETQYF. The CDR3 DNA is TGTGCCAGCAGTGAACTGAAAGGGACAGTACAAGAGACCCAGTACTTC.

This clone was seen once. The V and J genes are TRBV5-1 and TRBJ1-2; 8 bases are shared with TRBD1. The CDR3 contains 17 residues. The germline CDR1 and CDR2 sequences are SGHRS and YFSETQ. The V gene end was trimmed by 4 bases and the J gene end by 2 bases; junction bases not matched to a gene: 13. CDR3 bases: TGCGCCAGCAGCCCCGGGACAGGTGGAGGGTTAAACTATGGCTACACCTTC. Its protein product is CASSPGTGGGLNYGYTF.

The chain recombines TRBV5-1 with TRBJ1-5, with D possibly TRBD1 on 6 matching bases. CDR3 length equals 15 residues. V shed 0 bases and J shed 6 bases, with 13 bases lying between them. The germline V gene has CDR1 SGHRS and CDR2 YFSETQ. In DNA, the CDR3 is TGCGCCAGCAGCTTGGAACAGGGAGGGATTCAGCCCCAGCATTTT. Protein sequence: CASSLEQGGIQPQHF.

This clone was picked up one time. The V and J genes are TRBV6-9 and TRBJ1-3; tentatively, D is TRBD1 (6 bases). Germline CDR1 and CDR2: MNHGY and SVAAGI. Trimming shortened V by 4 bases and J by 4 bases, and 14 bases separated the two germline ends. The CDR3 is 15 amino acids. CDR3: CASSSPTGSGNTIYF. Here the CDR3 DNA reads TGTGCCAGCAGTTCCCCTACAGGGTCAGGAAACACCATATATTTT.

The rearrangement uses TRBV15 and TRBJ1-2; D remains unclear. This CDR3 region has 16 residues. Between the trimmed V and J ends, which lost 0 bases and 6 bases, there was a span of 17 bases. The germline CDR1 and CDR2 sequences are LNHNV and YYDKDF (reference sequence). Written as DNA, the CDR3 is TGTGCCACCAGCAGAGATCCCGGACTCTCTCTGGATGGCTACACCTTC. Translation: CATSRDPGLSLDGYTF.